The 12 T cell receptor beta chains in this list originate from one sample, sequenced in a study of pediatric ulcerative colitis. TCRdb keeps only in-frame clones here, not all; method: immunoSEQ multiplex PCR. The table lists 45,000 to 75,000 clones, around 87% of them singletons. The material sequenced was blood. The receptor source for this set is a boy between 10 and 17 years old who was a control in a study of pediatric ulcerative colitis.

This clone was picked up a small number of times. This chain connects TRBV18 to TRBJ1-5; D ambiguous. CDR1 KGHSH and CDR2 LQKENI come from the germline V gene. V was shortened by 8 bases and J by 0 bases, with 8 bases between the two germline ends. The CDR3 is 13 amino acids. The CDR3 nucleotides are TGTGCCAGCAAAGACACTAGCAATCAGCCCCAGCATTTT. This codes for CASKDTSNQPQHF.

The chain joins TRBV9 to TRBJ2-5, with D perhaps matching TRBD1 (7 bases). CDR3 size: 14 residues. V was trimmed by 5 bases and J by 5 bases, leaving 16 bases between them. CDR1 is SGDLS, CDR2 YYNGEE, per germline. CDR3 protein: CASSSGQVGETQYF. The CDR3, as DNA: TGTGCCAGCAGTAGCGGACAGGTCGGTGAGACCCAGTACTTC.

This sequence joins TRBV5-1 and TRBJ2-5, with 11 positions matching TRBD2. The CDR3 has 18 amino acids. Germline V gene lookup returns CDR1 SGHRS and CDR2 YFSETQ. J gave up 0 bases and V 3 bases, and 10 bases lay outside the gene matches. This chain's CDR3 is CASSSLPIAGGHQETQYF. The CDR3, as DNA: TGCGCCAGCAGCTCACTGCCAATAGCGGGGGGGCACCAAGAGACCCAGTACTTC.

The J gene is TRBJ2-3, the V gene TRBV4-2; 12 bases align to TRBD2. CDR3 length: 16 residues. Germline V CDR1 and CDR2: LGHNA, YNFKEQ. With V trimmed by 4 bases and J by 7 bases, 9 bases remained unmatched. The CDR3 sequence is CASSRRLAGGPYTQYF. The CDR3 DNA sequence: TGTGCCAGCAGCCGGCGGCTAGCGGGGGGGCCATATACGCAGTATTTT.

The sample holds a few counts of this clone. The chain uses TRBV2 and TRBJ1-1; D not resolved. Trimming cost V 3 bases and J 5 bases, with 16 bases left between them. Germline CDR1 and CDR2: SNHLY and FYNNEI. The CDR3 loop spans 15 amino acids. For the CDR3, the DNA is TGTGCCAGCAGTGAGATTGACCAGGCTTTGACTGAAGCTTTCTTT. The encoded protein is CASSEIDQALTEAFF. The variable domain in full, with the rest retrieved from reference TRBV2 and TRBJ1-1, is EPEVTQTPSHQVTQMGQEVILRCVPISNHLYFYWYRQILGQKVEFLVSFYNNEISEKSEIFDDQFSVERPDGSNFTLKIRSTKLEDSAMYFCASSEIDQALTEAFFGQGTRLTVV.

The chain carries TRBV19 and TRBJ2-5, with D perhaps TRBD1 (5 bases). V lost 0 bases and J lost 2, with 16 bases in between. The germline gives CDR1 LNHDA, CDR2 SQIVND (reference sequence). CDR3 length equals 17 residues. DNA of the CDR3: TGTGCCAGTAGTATAGACCCCCCAGGGAATGAACAAGAGACCCAGTACTTC. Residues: CASSIDPPGNEQETQYF.

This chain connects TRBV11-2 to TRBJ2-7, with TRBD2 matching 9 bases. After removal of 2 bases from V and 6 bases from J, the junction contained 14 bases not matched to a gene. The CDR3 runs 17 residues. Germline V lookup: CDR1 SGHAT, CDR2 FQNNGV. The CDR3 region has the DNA TGTGCCAGCAGCTTAAATCGGGCGGGAGGGACCTTAGGCGAGCAGTACTTC. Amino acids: CASSLNRAGGTLGEQYF. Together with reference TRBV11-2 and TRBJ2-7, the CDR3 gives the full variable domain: EAGVAQSPRYKIIEKRQSVAFWCNPISGHATLYWYQQILGQGPKLLIQFQNNGVVDDSQLPKDRFSAERLKGVDSTLKIQPAKLEDSAVYLCASSLNRAGGTLGEQYFGPGTRLTVT.

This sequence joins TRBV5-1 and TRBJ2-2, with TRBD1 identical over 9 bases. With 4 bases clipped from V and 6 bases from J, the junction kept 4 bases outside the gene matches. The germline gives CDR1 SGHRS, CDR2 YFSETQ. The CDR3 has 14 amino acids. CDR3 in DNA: TGCGCCAGCAGCCTGTGGACAGGGGCCGGGGAGCTGTTTTTT. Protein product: CASSLWTGAGELFF.

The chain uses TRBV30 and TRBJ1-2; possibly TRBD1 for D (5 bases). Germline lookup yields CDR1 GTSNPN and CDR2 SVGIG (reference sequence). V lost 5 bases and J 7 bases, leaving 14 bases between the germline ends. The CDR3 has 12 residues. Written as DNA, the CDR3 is TGTGCCTGGGAGAGGGGAGAGATTGGCTACACCTTC. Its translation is CAWERGEIGYTF. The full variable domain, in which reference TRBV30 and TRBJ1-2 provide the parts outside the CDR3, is SQTIHQWPATLVQPVGSPLSLECTVEGTSNPNLYWYRQAAGRGLQLLFYSVGIGQISSEVPQNLSASRPQDRQFILSSKKLLLSDSGFYLCAWERGEIGYTFGSGTRLTVV.

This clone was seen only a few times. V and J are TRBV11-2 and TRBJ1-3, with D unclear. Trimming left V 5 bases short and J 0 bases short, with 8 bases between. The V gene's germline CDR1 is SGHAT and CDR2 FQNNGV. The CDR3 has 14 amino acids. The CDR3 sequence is CASSQTSSGNTIYF. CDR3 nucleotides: TGTGCCAGCAGCCAAACAAGCTCTGGAAACACCATATATTTT.

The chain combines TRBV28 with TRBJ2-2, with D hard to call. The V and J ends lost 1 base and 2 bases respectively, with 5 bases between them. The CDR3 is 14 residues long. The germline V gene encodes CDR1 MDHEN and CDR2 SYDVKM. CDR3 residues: CASSLSPNTGELFF. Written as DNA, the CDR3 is TGTGCCAGCAGTTTATCTCCTAACACCGGGGAGCTGTTTTTT.

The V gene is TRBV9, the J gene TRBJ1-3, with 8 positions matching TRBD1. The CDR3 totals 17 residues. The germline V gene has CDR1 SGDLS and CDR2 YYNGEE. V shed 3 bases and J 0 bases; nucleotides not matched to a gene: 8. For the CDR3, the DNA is TGTGCCAGCAGCGAAAGGACAGGGTCATACTCTGGAAACACCATATATTTT. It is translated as CASSERTGSYSGNTIYF.